These T cell receptor beta chains were read from a single sample in a study of cytomegalovirus exposure and HLA in healthy donors. The data were produced by immunoSEQ multiplex PCR, yet TCRdb's version contains in-frame clones alone and is incomplete. The sample comprises around 140,000 clones, approximately 70% of which are singletons, and 1.5% to 2% rests with the top ten. The sample consisted of PBMCs. Receptor source: a woman between 18 and 30 years old in good health and CMV-seronegative. Both conserved end residues are part of each CDR3. Each record gives: D gene, clone size, V gene, J gene, CDR3 protein, CDR3 DNA. D genes are given only for firm matches. Clone size is not always given. Where it is, it says once, few, many or a class for expanded clones.

>TRBD1|few|TRBV19|TRBJ1-1
CASSLRQGRGEAFF
TGTGCCAGTAGTCTGCGACAGGGACGAGGTGAAGCTTTCTTT
>-|-|TRBV7-6|TRBJ1-1
CASSPDNLNTEAFF
TGTGCCAGCAGCCCGGACAATTTGAACACTGAAGCTTTCTTT
>TRBD1|-|TRBV19|TRBJ1-1
CASSISDREAFF
TGTGCCAGTAGTATCTCGGACAGGGAAGCTTTCTTT
>TRBD1|-|TRBV9|TRBJ1-1
CANPGQGYTEAFF
TGTGCCAACCCAGGACAGGGGTACACTGAAGCTTTCTTT
>-|-|TRBV18|TRBJ2-3
CASSPRDGWADTQYF
TGTGCCAGCTCACCCAGGGATGGTTGGGCAGATACGCAGTATTTT
>-|-|TRBV6-4|TRBJ2-3
CASRATGKVGTDTQYF
TGTGCCAGCAGAGCTACAGGAAAAGTAGGCACAGATACGCAGTATTTT
>TRBD1|-|TRBV5-1|TRBJ2-1
CASSLGGTGDNEQFF
TGCGCCAGCAGCTTGGGGGGGACAGGGGACAATGAGCAGTTCTTC
>TRBD2|-|TRBV27|TRBJ2-1
CASSPQASGGLKYNEQFF
TGTGCCAGCAGTCCCCAGGCTAGCGGGGGGTTAAAATACAATGAGCAGTTCTTC
>TRBD2|-|TRBV19|TRBJ2-2
CATQGGREPTGELFF
TGTGCCACCCAGGGCGGGAGGGAACCCACCGGGGAGCTGTTTTTT
>-|-|TRBV7-9|TRBJ2-2
CASRRGSGTGELFF
TGTGCCAGCAGGCGAGGGAGTGGCACCGGGGAGCTGTTTTTT
>-|-|TRBV6-1|TRBJ2-7
CASSLNLVYYEQYF
TGTGCCAGCAGTCTCAATTTGGTCTACTACGAGCAGTACTTC
>-|-|TRBV28|TRBJ2-7
CASSFSSYEQYF
TGTGCCAGCAGTTTTTCCAGTTACGAGCAGTACTTC
>TRBD1|-|TRBV19|TRBJ1-5
CASSNQGANQPQHF
TGTGCCAGTAGTAACCAGGGGGCCAATCAGCCCCAGCATTTT
>TRBD1|-|TRBV6-1|TRBJ1-4
CASSERTGISEKLFF
TGTGCCAGCAGTGAAAGGACAGGGATTAGTGAAAAACTGTTTTTT
>-|-|TRBV4-3|TRBJ1-3
CASSQASWGRKGNTIYF
TGCGCCAGCAGCCAAGCCTCCTGGGGGCGTAAGGGAAACACCATATATTTT
>-|few|TRBV7-3|TRBJ1-1
CASSSTGGMAEAFF
TGTGCCAGCAGCTCGACGGGGGGGATGGCTGAAGCTTTCTTT
>-|-|TRBV27|TRBJ1-2
CASSLQGSDYGYTF
TGTGCCAGCAGTTTACAGGGTTCTGACTATGGCTACACCTTC
>TRBD2|-|TRBV25-1|TRBJ2-7
CAAGGPYEQYF
TGTGCGGCGGGGGGGCCCTACGAGCAGTACTTC
>-|-|TRBV4-3|TRBJ2-3
CASSQGSGSTDTQYF
TGCGCCAGCAGCCAAGGGAGTGGGAGCACAGATACGCAGTATTTT
>-|few|TRBV5-4|TRBJ1-6
CASSKGADTYNSPLHF
TGTGCCAGCAGCAAAGGGGCAGACACCTATAATTCACCCCTCCACTTT
>TRBD1|-|TRBV5-5|TRBJ1-1
CASTAGQRNTEAFF
TGTGCCAGCACCGCGGGACAGAGGAACACTGAAGCTTTCTTT
>TRBD2|-|TRBV2|TRBJ2-3
CASRGLAGGSDTQYF
TGTGCCAGCAGGGGACTAGCGGGAGGGTCAGATACGCAGTATTTT
>TRBD1|-|TRBV20-1|TRBJ2-1
CSGQGYNEQFF
TGCAGTGGACAGGGCTACAATGAGCAGTTCTTC
>-|-|TRBV11-1|TRBJ1-1
CASRPGTHTEAFF
TGTGCCAGCAGACCAGGGACTCACACTGAAGCTTTCTTT
>TRBD1|-|TRBV27|TRBJ2-5
CASSPRQGQETQYF
TGTGCCAGCAGTCCTAGACAGGGTCAAGAGACCCAGTACTTC
>TRBD2|-|TRBV7-9|TRBJ2-1
CASSDAGGSTYNEQFF
TGTGCCAGCAGCGACGCAGGCGGGAGCACCTACAATGAGCAGTTCTTC
>-|-|TRBV11-3|TRBJ1-2
CASSSTTSNYGYTF
TGTGCCAGCAGCTCGACAACCTCCAACTATGGCTACACCTTC
>TRBD1|-|TRBV19|TRBJ2-7
CASGQGIYEQYF
TGTGCCTCGGGACAGGGAATCTACGAGCAGTACTTC
>-|-|TRBV4-1|TRBJ1-4
CASSQENSGNEKLFF
TGCGCCAGCAGCCAAGAGAACAGCGGTAATGAAAAACTGTTTTTT
>-|few|TRBV4-1|TRBJ1-5
CASSQDLHQGKTDSNQPQHF
TGCGCCAGCAGCCAAGATCTTCACCAGGGGAAAACCGATAGCAATCAGCCCCAGCATTTT